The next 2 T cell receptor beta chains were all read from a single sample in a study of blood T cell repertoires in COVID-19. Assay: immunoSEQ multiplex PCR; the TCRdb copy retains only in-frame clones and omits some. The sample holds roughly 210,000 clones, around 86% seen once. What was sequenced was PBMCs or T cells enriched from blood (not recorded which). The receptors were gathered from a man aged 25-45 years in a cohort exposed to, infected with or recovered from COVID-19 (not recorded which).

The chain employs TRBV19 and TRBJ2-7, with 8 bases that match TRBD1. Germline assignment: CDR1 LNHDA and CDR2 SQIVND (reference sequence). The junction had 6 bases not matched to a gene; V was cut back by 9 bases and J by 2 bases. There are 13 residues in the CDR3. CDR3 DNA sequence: TGTGCCAGCAGCCGGGACAGGACCTACGAGCAGTACTTC. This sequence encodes CASSRDRTYEQYF.

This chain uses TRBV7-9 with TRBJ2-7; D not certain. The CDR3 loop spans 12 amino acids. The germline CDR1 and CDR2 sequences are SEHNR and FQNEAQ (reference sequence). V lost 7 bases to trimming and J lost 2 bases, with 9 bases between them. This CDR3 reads CASTPVPYEQYF. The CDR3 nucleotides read TGTGCCAGCACCCCAGTGCCCTACGAGCAGTACTTC.